These 25 T cell receptor beta chains came from one sample sequenced in a study of T-cell memory formation after mild COVID-19. From the 5' RACE reads, TCRdb called clonotypes with MiXCR, one entry per CDR3 protein. The table lists hundreds of thousands of distinct CDR3 sequences, roughly 22% of them singletons. Sequenced sample: PBMCs or a T cell subset sorted from them (not recorded which). These receptors were collected from an adult woman who had mild COVID-19 (a few samples of this study predate the infection). Cell type and time point are not known.

The chain employs TRBV11-2 and TRBJ2-4, with D tentatively TRBD2 (6 bases). CDR1 is SGHAT and CDR2 is FQNNGV in the germline V gene. Trimming left V 1 base short and J 7 bases short, with 14 bases between. This CDR3 is 15 amino acids long. This chain's CDR3 is CASSLGGLPVNIQYF. The DNA of the CDR3 is TGTGCCAGCAGCTTAGGGGGACTCCCCGTTAACATTCAGTACTTC.

The chain recombines TRBV7-9 with TRBJ2-1, with D perhaps matching TRBD1 or TRBD2 (6 bases each). CDR3 length equals 17 residues. Germline values: CDR1 SEHNR, CDR2 FQNEAQ (reference sequence). Deletions cut 3 bases from V and 4 bases from J, with 19 bases between. CDR3 sequence (DNA): TGTGCCAGCAGCTTCGGACAGCGGGCAGCTAGTTACAATGAGCAGTTCTTC. Encoded protein: CASSFGQRAASYNEQFF.

Here the CDR3 DNA reads TGTGCCAGCAGTACGTTTGGAACAGGGGTACAAGAGACCCAGTACTTC. Its translation: CASSTFGTGVQETQYF. The genes are TRBV9 and TRBJ2-5; 7 nucleotides match TRBD1. Unmatched junction bases numbered 12, after V lost 5 bases and J lost 2 bases. The CDR3 totals 16 residues. Looked up from germline, CDR1 is SGDLS and CDR2 is YYNGEE.

Only one count was recorded for this clonotype. The rearrangement joins TRBV5-1 to TRBJ2-6, with D possibly TRBD1 on 5 matching bases. The CDR3 runs to 15 residues. Trimming removed 5 bases at V and 0 bases at J, with 9 bases between. Germline CDR1 is SGHRS and CDR2 is YFSETQ. This CDR3 reads CASRQGPSGANVLTF. CDR3 DNA sequence: TGCGCCAGCAGGCAGGGTCCCTCTGGGGCCAACGTCCTGACTTTC.

This sequence joins TRBV9 and TRBJ2-2, with D possibly TRBD1 on 6 matching bases. Between the trimmed V and J ends, which lost 0 bases and 7 bases, there was a span of 13 bases. The CDR3 sequence is 15 residues long. Per the germline V gene, CDR1 is SGDLS and CDR2 is YYNGEE. DNA for the CDR3: TGTGCCAGCAGCGTAGCACAGGGATGGGGCGGGGAGCTGTTTTTT. Its protein product is CASSVAQGWGGELFF.

The CDR3 loop reads CASSQGPSNTDTQYF. The CDR3 bases are TGCGCCAGCAGCCAAGGCCCTAGCAACACAGATACGCAGTATTTT. The chain joins TRBV4-1 to TRBJ2-3; the D gene is possibly TRBD2 (5 bases). Germline V CDR1 and CDR2: MGHRA, YSYEKL. The V and J ends lost 1 base and 2 bases respectively, with 10 bases between them. The CDR3 is made up of 15 amino acids.

The sample holds a few counts of this clonotype. The rearrangement links TRBV12-3 or TRBV12-4 to TRBJ1-5; 8 bases line up with TRBD1. The CDR3 length is 14 residues. V was clipped by 3 bases and J by 6 bases; unmatched bases: 4. The CDR3 region has the DNA TGTGCCAGCAGTTTCCGGACAGGGCCTCAGCCCCAGCATTTT. Translation gives CASSFRTGPQPQHF.

This clonotype has more than one count but fewer than ten. This chain joins TRBV12-3 or TRBV12-4 and TRBJ2-2, with TRBD1 matching over 8 bases. The CDR3 length is 14 residues. With V trimmed by 9 bases and J by 0 bases, 3 bases remained unmatched. In DNA form, the CDR3 reads TGTGCCAGTAGGACAGGGTCGAACACCGGGGAGCTGTTTTTT. Translation gives CASRTGSNTGELFF.

The chain couples TRBV30 to TRBJ2-5, with D perhaps TRBD1 (6 bases). The germline gives CDR1 GTSNPN, CDR2 SVGIG (reference sequence). Trimming removed 1 base at V and 0 bases at J, with 21 bases between. CDR3 length equals 18 residues. The CDR3 loop is CAWSGRSIPWTDQETQYF. CDR3 nucleotide sequence: TGTGCCTGGAGTGGTAGGTCCATCCCCTGGACAGACCAAGAGACCCAGTACTTC. The variable domain in full, completed from reference TRBV30 and TRBJ2-5, reads SQTIHQWPATLVQPVGSPLSLECTVEGTSNPNLYWYRQAAGRGLQLLFYSVGIGQISSEVPQNLSASRPQDRQFILSSKKLLLSDSGFYLCAWSGRSIPWTDQETQYFGPGTRLLVL.

The gene calls are TRBV18 and TRBJ1-1; D is perhaps TRBD1 (5 bases). The CDR3 has 16 amino acids. CDR1 and CDR2 from the germline V gene are KGHSH and LQKENI. Trimming removed 6 bases at V and 5 bases at J, with 22 bases between. CDR3 region: CASSPESRGWNTEAFF. The DNA for the CDR3 is TGTGCCAGCTCCCCGGAGAGTCGGGGCTGGAATACTGAAGCTTTCTTT. The variable domain in full, completed from reference TRBV18 and TRBJ1-1, reads NAGVMQNPRHLVRRRGQEARLRCSPMKGHSHVYWYRQLPEEGLKFMVYLQKENIIDESGMPKERFSAEFPKEGPSILRIQQVVRGDSAAYFCASSPESRGWNTEAFFGQGTRLTVV.

The sample holds a few counts of this clonotype. The V and J genes are TRBV3-1 and TRBJ1-1; D is unresolved. Germline V gene sequence: CDR1 LGHDT, CDR2 YNNKEL (reference sequence). V gave up 1 base and J gave up 2 bases, with 11 bases separating them. The CDR3 consists of 15 residues. The CDR3 DNA is TGTGCCAGCAGCCAAGTTGGTTCAGGCAACACTGAAGCTTTCTTT. Protein sequence: CASSQVGSGNTEAFF.

This clonotype was recorded many times. The chain combines TRBV7-9 with TRBJ2-6; D unresolved. The CDR3 spans 13 residues. With 0 bases removed from V and 3 bases from J, the gap between germline ends came to 0 bases. Germline loops: CDR1 SEHNR, CDR2 FQNEAQ (reference sequence). CDR3 nucleotides: TGTGCCAGCAGCTTAGCTGGGGCCAACGTCCTGACTTTC. It is translated as CASSLAGANVLTF.

V usage is TRBV29-1 and J usage is TRBJ2-3, with D possibly being TRBD2 (5 bases). CDR1 and CDR2 (germline): SQVTM, ANQGSEA. V was cut by 4 bases and J by 2 bases, with 13 bases left in between. The CDR3 length is 14 residues. The CDR3 is CSVGVAYYTDTQYF. The DNA of the CDR3 is TGCAGCGTTGGAGTAGCGTACTACACAGATACGCAGTATTTT.

This clonotype was counted a few times. The V call is TRBV12-3 or TRBV12-4, the J call TRBJ1-3; a weak D match, TRBD1 (5 bases). The CDR3 runs to 15 residues. V was pared by 5 bases and J by 7 bases, with 18 bases between. In nucleotides, the CDR3 is TGTGCCAGCAGTCCCATTCGGCAGGGAGGCAACACCATATATTTT. Translated, it gives CASSPIRQGGNTIYF.

This clonotype was seen a few times. The chain uses TRBV7-3 and TRBJ2-5; D is uncertain. Trimming removed 3 bases from V and 5 bases from J, with 10 bases in between. Germline CDR1 reads SGHTA; CDR2 reads FQGTGA. The CDR3 has 13 residues. In DNA form, the CDR3 reads TGTGCCAGCAGCTTCATCCCCGGGGAGACCCAGTACTTC. It is translated as CASSFIPGETQYF.

This chain uses TRBV12-3 or TRBV12-4 with TRBJ2-1, with 8 positions matching TRBD2. J was trimmed by 5 bases and V by 5 bases; bases with no gene match: 11. The length of the CDR3 is 16 residues. CDR3 DNA: TGTGCCAGCAGTCCGCCCGGAGCGGGGGACAACAATGAGCAGTTCTTC. Amino acids: CASSPPGAGDNNEQFF.

This clonotype was seen a few times. This sequence joins TRBV7-6 and TRBJ2-3; TRBD1 matches 8 bases. V shed 2 bases, J shed 7 bases, and the junction held 11 bases outside the gene matches. Germline CDR1 is SGHVS and CDR2 is FNYEAQ. This CDR3 contains 16 residues. The CDR3 sequence: CASSLPPDRAENTQYF. CDR3 nucleotides: TGTGCCAGCAGCTTACCTCCGGACAGGGCTGAAAATACGCAGTATTTT.

This clonotype was picked up a small number of times. The rearrangement links TRBV5-1 to TRBJ1-4; the D gene is possibly TRBD1 (5 bases). The CDR3 spans 13 residues. Per the germline V gene, CDR1 is SGHRS and CDR2 is YFSETQ. Trimming pared 4 bases from V and 8 bases from J, leaving 12 bases between. The CDR3 DNA reads TGCGCCAGCAGCCCCGGGACTGTCGAAAAACTGTTTTTT. Residues: CASSPGTVEKLFF.

This clonotype was observed a few times. The genes are TRBV9 and TRBJ1-6; 7 bases are shared with TRBD1. There are 17 residues in the CDR3. V lost 3 bases, J lost 0 bases, and 6 bases stayed unmatched. Germline loops: CDR1 SGDLS, CDR2 YYNGEE. In DNA, the CDR3 is TGTGCCAGCAGCGGACGACAGGGAAGCTCCTATAATTCACCCCTCCACTTT. Its protein product is CASSGRQGSSYNSPLHF.

This clonotype was recorded a few times. The gene calls are TRBV20-1 and TRBJ2-7, with TRBD2 as a possible D gene (6 bases). V dropped 1 base and J dropped 2 bases, with 9 bases sitting between them. The CDR3 extends over 13 amino acids. Germline CDR1 reads DFQATT; CDR2 reads SNEGSKA (reference sequence). Here the CDR3 reads CSARVRETYEQYF. The CDR3, as DNA: TGCAGTGCTAGAGTCCGGGAGACCTACGAGCAGTACTTC.

J is TRBJ2-5 and V is TRBV11-2; 10 nucleotides agree with TRBD2. Germline CDR1 SGHAT, CDR2 FQNNGV. The J segment lost 5 bases and the V segment lost 1 base, leaving 4 bases of the junction unmatched. The CDR3 has 15 residues. This CDR3 reads CASSLALAGAETQYF. CDR3 bases: TGTGCCAGCAGCTTAGCCCTAGCGGGGGCGGAGACCCAGTACTTC.

In its sample, this clonotype was seen many times. The chain uses TRBV20-1 and TRBJ2-7; D not resolved. Trimming cost V 2 bases and J 0 bases, with 8 bases left between them. The germline gives CDR1 DFQATT, CDR2 SNEGSKA (reference sequence). The CDR3 length is 13 residues. The CDR3 loop reads CSARSHISYEQYF. CDR3 in DNA: TGCAGTGCTAGATCTCACATCTCCTACGAGCAGTACTTC.

The rearrangement joins TRBV19 to TRBJ2-1; tentative D call: TRBD2 (5 bases). The CDR3 totals 16 residues. CDR1 is LNHDA and CDR2 is SQIVND in the germline V gene (reference sequence). The V and J ends lost 4 bases and 4 bases respectively, with 17 bases between them. The chain's CDR3 is CASSRPLEYGYNEQFF. The CDR3 coding sequence is TGTGCCAGTAGTAGGCCACTAGAATACGGTTACAATGAGCAGTTCTTC.

This clonotype has a handful of counts. The chain uses TRBV6-5 and TRBJ2-3; D is unclear. V was cut by 0 bases and J by 0 bases, with 16 bases left in between. The CDR3 has 18 residues. CDR1 MNHEY and CDR2 SVGAGI come from the germline V gene. The DNA for the CDR3 is TGTGCCAGCAGTTACTCGAAGACTCCGGGTTTCAGCACAGATACGCAGTATTTT. Residues: CASSYSKTPGFSTDTQYF.

The chain uses TRBV29-1 and TRBJ2-3; D is ambiguous. CDR3 size: 13 residues. V shed 0 bases and J shed 4 bases, with 8 bases lying between them. Germline assignment: CDR1 SQVTM and CDR2 ANQGSEA. CDR3 nucleotides: TGCAGCGTTGAAGAGAATTGGGCAGATACGCAGTATTTT. Protein: CSVEENWADTQYF.